This T cell receptor beta chain was retrieved from a study of read filtering for tumor transcriptome and immune sequencing. Study overall: TCR-mapped reads were about 4 to 10.27 million with IR-seq versus roughly 85 to 1,400 with RNA-seq.

The library was built from approximately 400 ng RNA with molecular barcoded adaptors for alpha/delta and beta/gamma chains. TCRdb ran MiXCR on the reads and lists one entry per CDR3 protein. The sample lists tens of thousands of distinct CDR3 sequences, roughly 19% occurring once. This clonotype was observed a few times. With 0 bases removed from V and 4 bases from J, the gap between germline ends came to 9 bases. Germline CDR1 reads DFQATT; CDR2 reads SNEGSKA (reference sequence). The CDR3 is made up of 13 amino acids. The rearrangement uses TRBV20-1 and TRBJ2-5; D unresolved. Sequenced: a population of CD138-negative cells sorted from bone marrow. This clonotype was obtained from a donor aged 40 or older with multiple myeloma. This chain's CDR3 is CSARDPVGETQYF. For the CDR3, the DNA is TGCAGTGCTAGAGATCCAGTAGGAGAGACCCAGTACTTC.